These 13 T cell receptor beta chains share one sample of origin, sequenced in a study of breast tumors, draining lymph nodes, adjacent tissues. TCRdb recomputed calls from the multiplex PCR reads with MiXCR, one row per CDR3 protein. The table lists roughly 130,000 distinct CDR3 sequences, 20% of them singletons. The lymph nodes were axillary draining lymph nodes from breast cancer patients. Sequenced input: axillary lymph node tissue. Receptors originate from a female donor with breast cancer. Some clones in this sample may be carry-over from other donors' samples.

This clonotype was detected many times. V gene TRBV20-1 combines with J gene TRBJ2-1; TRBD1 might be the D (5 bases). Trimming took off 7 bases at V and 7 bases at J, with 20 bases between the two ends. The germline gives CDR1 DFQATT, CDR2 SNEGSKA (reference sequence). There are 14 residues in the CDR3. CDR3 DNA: TGCAGTGGTTCAGGGTCCGCCTCGAGGAATGAGCAGTTCTTC. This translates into CSGSGSASRNEQFF.

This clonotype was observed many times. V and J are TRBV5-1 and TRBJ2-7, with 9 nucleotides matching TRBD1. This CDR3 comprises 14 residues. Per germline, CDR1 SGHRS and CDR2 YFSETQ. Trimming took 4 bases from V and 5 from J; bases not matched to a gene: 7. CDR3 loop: CASSLWDREDEQYF. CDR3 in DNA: TGCGCCAGCAGCCTCTGGGACAGGGAGGACGAGCAGTACTTC.

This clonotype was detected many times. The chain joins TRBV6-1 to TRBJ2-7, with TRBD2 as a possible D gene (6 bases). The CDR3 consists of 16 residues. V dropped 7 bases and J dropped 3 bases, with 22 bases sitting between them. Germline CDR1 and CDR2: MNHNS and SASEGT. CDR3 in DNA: TGTGCCAGCACGGGTACCCGCGGGGCCGATCGCTACGAGCAGTACTTC. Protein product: CASTGTRGADRYEQYF.

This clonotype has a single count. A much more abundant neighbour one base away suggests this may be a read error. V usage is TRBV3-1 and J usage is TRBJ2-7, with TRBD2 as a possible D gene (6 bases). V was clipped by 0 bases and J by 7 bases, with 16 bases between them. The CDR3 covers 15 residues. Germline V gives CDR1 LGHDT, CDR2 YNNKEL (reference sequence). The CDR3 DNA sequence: TGTGCCAGCAGCCAAGACTTTAGGAGGGCCGGGGAGCAGTACTTC. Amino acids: CASSQDFRRAGEQYF.

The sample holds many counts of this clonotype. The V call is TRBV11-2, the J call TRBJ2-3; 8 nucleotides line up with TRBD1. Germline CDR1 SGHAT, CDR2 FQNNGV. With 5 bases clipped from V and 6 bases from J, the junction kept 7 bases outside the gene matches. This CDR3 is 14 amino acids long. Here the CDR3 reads CASSIDRGQDTQYF. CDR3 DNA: TGTGCCAGCAGCATCGACAGGGGTCAGGATACGCAGTATTTT.

In nucleotides, the CDR3 is TGTGCCAGCAGTCCCTGGACAGGGGAGTTGGAGACCCAGTACTTC. It encodes CASSPWTGELETQYF. V gene TRBV27 combines with J gene TRBJ2-5, with 9 bases matching TRBD1. The V segment lost 5 bases and the J segment 5 bases; nucleotides outside the gene matches: 9. Germline CDR1 and CDR2: MNHEY and SMNVEV (reference sequence). CDR3 length: 15 amino acids.

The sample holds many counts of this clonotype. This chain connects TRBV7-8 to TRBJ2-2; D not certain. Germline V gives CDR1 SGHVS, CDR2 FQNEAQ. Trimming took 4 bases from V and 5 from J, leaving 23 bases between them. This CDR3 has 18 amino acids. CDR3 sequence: CASSSITFGYSRTGELFF. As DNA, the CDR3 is TGTGCCAGCAGCTCGATTACTTTTGGGTACAGTCGAACCGGGGAGCTGTTTTTT.

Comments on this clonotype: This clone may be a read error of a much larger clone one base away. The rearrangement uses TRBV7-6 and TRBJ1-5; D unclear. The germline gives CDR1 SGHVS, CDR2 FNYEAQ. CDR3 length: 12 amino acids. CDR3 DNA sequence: TGTACCAGCAGCTTCATTAATCAGCCCCAGCATTTT. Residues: CTSSFINQPQHF.

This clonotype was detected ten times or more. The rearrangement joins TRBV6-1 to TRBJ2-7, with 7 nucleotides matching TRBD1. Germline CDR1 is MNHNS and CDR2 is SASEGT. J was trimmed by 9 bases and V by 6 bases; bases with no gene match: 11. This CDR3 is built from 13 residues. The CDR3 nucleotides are TGTGCCAGCAGCTCGGGACAGTTAAGTGGGCAGTACTTC. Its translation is CASSSGQLSGQYF.

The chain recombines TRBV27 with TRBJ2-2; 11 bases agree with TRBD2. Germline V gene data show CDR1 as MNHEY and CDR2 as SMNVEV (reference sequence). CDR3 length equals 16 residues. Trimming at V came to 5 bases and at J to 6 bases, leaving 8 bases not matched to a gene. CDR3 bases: TGTGCCAGCAGTGGACATAGCGGGAGGGAGCCCGGGGAGCTGTTTTTT. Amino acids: CASSGHSGREPGELFF.

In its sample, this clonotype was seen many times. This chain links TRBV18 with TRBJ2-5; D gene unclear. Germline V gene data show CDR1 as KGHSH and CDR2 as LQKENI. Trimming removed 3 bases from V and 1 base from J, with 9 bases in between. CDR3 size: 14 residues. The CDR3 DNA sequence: TGTGCCAGCTCACCGGGCAGGAGCCAAGAGACCCAGTACTTC. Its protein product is CASSPGRSQETQYF. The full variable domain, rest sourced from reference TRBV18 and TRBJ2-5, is NAGVMQNPRHLVRRRGQEARLRCSPMKGHSHVYWYRQLPEEGLKFMVYLQKENIIDESGMPKERFSAEFPKEGPSILRIQQVVRGDSAAYFCASSPGRSQETQYFGPGTRLLVL.

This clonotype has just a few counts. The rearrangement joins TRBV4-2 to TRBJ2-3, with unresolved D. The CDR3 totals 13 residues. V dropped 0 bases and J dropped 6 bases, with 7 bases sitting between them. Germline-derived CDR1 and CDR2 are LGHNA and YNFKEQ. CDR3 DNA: TGTGCCAGCAGCCAAGATAGTTGGGATACGCAGTATTTT. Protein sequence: CASSQDSWDTQYF.

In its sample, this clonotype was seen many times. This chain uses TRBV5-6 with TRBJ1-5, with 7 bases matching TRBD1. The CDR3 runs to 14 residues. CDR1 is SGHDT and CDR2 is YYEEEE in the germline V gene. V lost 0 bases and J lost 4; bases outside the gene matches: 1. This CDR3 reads CASSLGDRNQPQHF. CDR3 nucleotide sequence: TGTGCCAGCAGCTTGGGGGACAGAAATCAGCCCCAGCATTTT.